Listed below are T cell receptor beta chains from one sample, sequenced in a study of OX40 agonist ivuxolimab in advanced cancers. Sequenced by immunoSEQ multiplex PCR; TCRdb stores in-frame clones only, minus some. This sample has over 70,000 clones, with roughly 93% found just once. This material consisted of CD4+ or CD8+ T cells sorted from blood, taken in a trial of the OX40 agonist ivuxolimab. The receptors were gathered from an adult with an advanced solid tumor such as melanoma, head and neck, liver or kidney cancer. Each CDR3 is given with its conserved first and last residue. A D gene is named only where the DNA matches it firmly. Some rows mark clone size as missing; the rest say once, few, many or name a class of expanded clone.

>-|-|TRBJ2-1|TRBV19
CASSIGYYNNEQFF
TGTGCCAGTAGTATCGGGTACTATAACAATGAGCAGTTCTTC
>-|-|TRBJ2-7|TRBV18
CASSMRQGPYEQYF
TGTGCCAGCTCCATGAGGCAGGGCCCCTACGAGCAGTACTTC
>TRBD1|few|TRBJ2-2|TRBV9
CASSGRQGPGELFF
TGTGCCAGCAGCGGGCGACAGGGTCCCGGGGAGCTGTTTTTT
>TRBD2|-|TRBJ2-5|TRBV7-8
CASSLGTSGRETQYF
TGTGCCAGCAGCTTAGGGACTAGCGGGAGGGAGACCCAGTACTTC
>-|-|TRBJ2-2|TRBV4-2
CASSQDELGGRGELFF
TGTGCCAGCAGCCAAGATGAATTGGGGGGCAGAGGGGAGCTGTTTTTT
>TRBD1|-|TRBJ2-7|TRBV25-1
CASSSPGGYEQYF
TGTGCCAGCAGTTCCCCAGGGGGATACGAGCAGTACTTC
>TRBD1|-|TRBJ1-1|TRBV19
CASISDRGLAEAFF
TGTGCCAGTATCTCGGACAGGGGGCTGGCTGAAGCTTTCTTT
>TRBD1|-|TRBJ2-2|TRBV5-5
CASSRGQGFTGELFF
TGTGCCAGCAGCCGGGGACAGGGTTTCACCGGGGAGCTGTTTTTT
>-|-|TRBJ2-5|TRBV6-1
CASSHPGWAETQYF
TGTGCCAGCAGCCACCCAGGGTGGGCGGAGACCCAGTACTTC
>TRBD1|-|TRBJ1-2|TRBV5-1
CASSLGDRGPYGYTF
TGCGCCAGCAGCTTAGGAGACAGGGGGCCCTATGGCTACACCTTC
>-|-|TRBJ2-6|TRBV11-2
CASSTLAARESGANVLTF
TGTGCCAGCAGCACGCTGGCGGCCAGGGAATCTGGGGCCAACGTCCTGACTTTC
>TRBD1|-|TRBJ1-4|TRBV18
CASSQLRQGQTNEKLFF
TGTGCCAGCTCACAACTCCGACAGGGGCAAACTAATGAAAAACTGTTTTTT
>TRBD2|-|TRBJ2-2|TRBV6-6
CASSYGLAGTGELFF
TGTGCCAGCAGTTACGGACTAGCGGGCACCGGGGAGCTGTTTTTT
>-|-|TRBJ1-1|TRBV5-6
CASSLGATNTEAFF
TGTGCCAGCAGCTTAGGGGCGACTAACACTGAAGCTTTCTTT
>-|-|TRBJ2-1|TRBV2
CASDRDSRRVNEQFF
TGTGCCAGCGACAGGGACAGCAGGAGGGTGAATGAGCAGTTCTTC
>TRBD1|-|TRBJ1-2|TRBV18
CASSPRDQGAYGYTF
TGTGCCAGCTCACCACGGGATCAGGGGGCGTATGGCTACACCTTC
>-|-|TRBJ2-2|TRBV14
CASSLQTVGELFF
TGTGCCAGCAGCCTTCAGACAGTCGGGGAGCTGTTTTTT
>TRBD2|few|TRBJ2-1|TRBV13
CASSPMGLARLNEQFF
TGTGCCAGCAGCCCTATGGGACTAGCGAGACTTAATGAGCAGTTCTTC
>TRBD2|-|TRBJ2-5|TRBV28
CASSLAGGPQETQYF
TGTGCCAGCAGTTTAGCGGGAGGGCCACAAGAGACCCAGTACTTC
>TRBD2|-|TRBJ2-5|TRBV2
CASSEGSSGSYETQYF
TGTGCCAGCAGTGAAGGGTCTAGCGGGAGTTACGAGACCCAGTACTTC
>TRBD1|-|TRBJ1-2|TRBV19
CASEDRAIYGYTF
TGTGCCAGTGAGGACAGGGCCATATATGGCTACACCTTC
>TRBD1|once|TRBJ1-6|TRBV5-6
CASSLQQGGSPLHF
TGTGCCAGCAGCTTGCAACAGGGGGGCTCACCCCTCCACTTT
>-|-|TRBJ2-6|TRBV7-9
CASSLWLQGGTGANVLTF
TGTGCCAGCAGCTTATGGTTACAGGGAGGAACTGGGGCCAACGTCCTGACTTTC
>-|-|TRBJ1-3|TRBV4-2
CASSQDDRGDRNTIYF
TGTGCCAGCAGCCAAGATGACAGAGGGGACCGAAACACCATATATTTT
>-|-|TRBJ2-2|TRBV9
CASSVAFAVQSGELFF
TGTGCCAGCAGCGTAGCTTTCGCGGTCCAATCCGGGGAGCTGTTTTTT
>TRBD1|-|TRBJ2-7|TRBV7-9
CASSPGTGEYEQYF
TGTGCCAGCAGCCCAGGGACAGGGGAGTACGAGCAGTACTTC
>TRBD1|-|TRBJ2-3|TRBV6-5
CASSYSGQGAPDTQYF
TGTGCCAGCAGTTACTCTGGACAGGGCGCCCCAGATACGCAGTATTTT
>TRBD2|-|TRBJ2-3|TRBV28
CASRTSGFYTDTQYF
TGTGCCAGCAGGACTAGCGGGTTCTACACAGATACGCAGTATTTT
>TRBD2|-|TRBJ2-7|TRBV11-2
CASSLAGGPSYEQYF
TGTGCCAGCAGCTTAGCGGGAGGACCATCCTACGAGCAGTACTTC
>-|-|TRBJ2-1|TRBV5-4
CASSLAPGHLSYNEQFF
TGTGCCAGCAGCTTGGCGCCGGGACACTTATCCTACAATGAGCAGTTCTTC
>TRBD2|-|TRBJ2-1|TRBV7-3
CASSLGGGPYNEQFF
TGTGCCAGCAGCTTAGGGGGAGGGCCCTACAATGAGCAGTTCTTC
>-|-|TRBJ2-1|TRBV29-1
CSVVVYNEQFF
TGCAGCGTTGTAGTCTACAATGAGCAGTTCTTC
>TRBD1|-|TRBJ2-7|TRBV28
CASSLQGTGGSYEQYF
TGTGCCAGCAGTTTACAAGGGACAGGGGGCTCCTACGAGCAGTACTTC
>-|once|TRBJ1-2|TRBV7-9
CASSSPAGPPVGYTF
TGTGCCAGCAGCTCACCGGCAGGGCCCCCTGTAGGCTACACCTTC
>-|-|TRBJ2-1|TRBV23-1
CASSLFKSAGGEQFF
TGCGCCAGCAGTCTCTTCAAGTCCGCTGGGGGTGAGCAGTTCTTC
>TRBD1|few|TRBJ1-1|TRBV5-1
CASSPTGTVNTEAFF
TGCGCCAGCAGCCCAACCGGGACAGTGAACACTGAAGCTTTCTTT
>TRBD1|once|TRBJ1-1|TRBV4-3
CASSQGGLGTGSNTEAFF
TGCGCCAGCAGCCAGGGGGGATTGGGGACAGGATCGAACACTGAAGCTTTCTTT
>TRBD1|-|TRBJ2-3|TRBV4-3
CASSQRTGEDTQYF
TGCGCCAGCAGTCAACGGACAGGGGAAGATACGCAGTATTTT
>-|-|TRBJ2-5|TRBV7-9
CASDDGVRETQYF
TGTGCCAGCGACGACGGTGTGCGGGAGACCCAGTACTTC
>-|-|TRBJ2-1|TRBV28
CASSLSAGGSYNEQFF
TGTGCCAGCAGTTTATCGGCAGGGGGGTCCTACAATGAGCAGTTCTTC
>-|-|TRBJ1-1|TRBV5-1
CASSPRVDLRPNEAFF
TGCGCCAGCAGCCCCCGGGTCGATTTGCGTCCGAATGAAGCTTTCTTT
>TRBD1|-|TRBJ2-7|TRBV11-2
CASSSGTGAVPVVF
TGTGCCAGCAGCTCAGGGACAGGGGCTGTTCCAGTCGTCTTC
>-|-|TRBJ2-7|TRBV7-8
CASSLSDDPSYEQYF
TGTGCCAGCAGCTTGTCGGACGATCCCTCCTACGAGCAGTACTTC
>-|-|TRBJ2-7|TRBV5-1
CASSSISYEQYF
TGCGCCAGCAGTTCCATCTCCTACGAGCAGTACTTC
>-|once|TRBJ2-1|TRBV4-2
CASSQGGVENNEQFF
TGTGCCAGCAGCCAAGGGGGGGTGGAAAACAATGAGCAGTTCTTC
>TRBD1|-|TRBJ2-7|TRBV5-1
CASSLAGGAGEQYF
TGCGCCAGCAGCTTGGCAGGGGGCGCGGGGGAGCAGTACTTC
>-|-|TRBJ2-1|TRBV5-5
CASNVKDWEQFF
TGTGCCAGCAACGTAAAGGATTGGGAGCAGTTCTTC